What follows describes a single T cell receptor (beta chain). Other DNA sequences of this sample code for an identical CDR3. The data are from a study of blood T cell repertoires in COVID-19. On the study more broadly: Acute-phase and convalescent COVID-19 samples originated in the United States, Italy and Spain.

Under the authors' procedure: The authors estimated nucleated cell counts from reference gene primer amplification. The assay was immunoSEQ multiplex PCR, and TCRdb's table has in-frame clones only and misses some. D and trimming come from the DNA, and the V and J calls and clone size come from that table. The sample holds just over 650,000 clones, 75% to 90% seen once. V lost 5 bases, J lost 4 bases, and 5 bases stayed unmatched. The CDR3 spans 13 residues. Germline V gene data show CDR1 as LNHDA and CDR2 as SQIVND (reference sequence). The rearrangement links TRBV19 to TRBJ2-7; 7 bases line up with TRBD1. Sequenced material: peripheral blood. This clonotype was obtained from a woman younger than 35 with acute or convalescent COVID-19. CDR3 DNA: TGTGCCAGTAGTCCGGGACAGCCATACGAGCAGTACTTC. Translation gives CASSPGQPYEQYF.